The 21 T cell receptor beta chains below come from one sample, sequenced in a study of blood T cell repertoires in COVID-19. The method was immunoSEQ multiplex PCR; TCRdb's version includes in-frame clones alone and lacks a portion of them. This table holds about 43,000 clones, roughly 87% found once. The sequenced sample consisted of peripheral blood. These TCRs come from a woman aged 55-69 years with acute or convalescent COVID-19.

The genes are TRBV14 and TRBJ1-4; 9 positions agree with TRBD1. V was pared by 4 bases and J by 7 bases, with 10 bases of the junction left unmatched. This CDR3 spans 16 amino acids. Germline CDR1 SGHDN, CDR2 FVKESK. The CDR3, as DNA: TGTGCCAGCAGCCGCAGGGACAGGGCGATCGGTGAAAAACTGTTTTTT. This sequence encodes CASSRRDRAIGEKLFF. Combining the CDR3 with reference TRBV14 and TRBJ1-4 gives the whole variable domain EAGVTQFPSHSVIEKGQTVTLRCDPISGHDNLYWYRRVMGKEIKFLLHFVKESKQDESGMPNNRFLAERTGGTYSTLKVQPAELEDSGVYFCASSRRDRAIGEKLFFGSGTQLSVL.

The count of this clone is one. The genes are TRBV5-1 and TRBJ2-1; 7 bases are a match to TRBD2. Trimming removed 4 bases from V and 5 bases from J; junction bases left unmatched: 6. The germline CDR1 and CDR2 sequences are SGHRS and YFSETQ. The CDR3 runs to 14 residues. CDR3 DNA sequence: TGCGCCAGCAGCCTCGGGGGGTTGGACAATGAGCAGTTCTTC. Amino acids: CASSLGGLDNEQFF.

DNA for the CDR3: TGTGCCACCAGTGAAGACAGCGAAGATGAGCAGTTCTTC. Encoded protein: CATSEDSEDEQFF. V usage is TRBV24-1 and J usage is TRBJ2-1, with D possibly TRBD1 on 5 matching bases. The V end was cut by 4 bases, the J end by 8 bases, with 11 bases between. Germline lookup yields CDR1 KGHDR and CDR2 SFDVKD. The CDR3 runs to 13 residues.

The rearrangement joins TRBV27 to TRBJ2-1; D is ambiguous. V gave up 0 bases and J gave up 0 bases, with 6 bases separating them. The germline gives CDR1 MNHEY, CDR2 SMNVEV (reference sequence). This CDR3 has 15 residues. The CDR3 region has the DNA TGTGCCAGCAGTTTATCTCCCAGCTCCTACAATGAGCAGTTCTTC. This codes for CASSLSPSSYNEQFF.

Here the CDR3 DNA reads TGTGCCAGCAGCTTCTACCCTGCTGACACCATATATTTT. It is translated as CASSFYPADTIYF. J is TRBJ1-3 and V is TRBV7-9; D unclear. There are 13 residues in the CDR3. CDR1 is SEHNR, CDR2 FQNEAQ, per germline (reference sequence). Trimming shortened V by 3 bases and J by 8 bases, and 11 bases separated the two germline ends.

The V and J genes are TRBV7-3 and TRBJ2-5; maybe TRBD2 (6 bases). Germline V gene sequence: CDR1 SGHTA, CDR2 FQGTGA. Deletions cut 4 bases from V and 5 bases from J, with 20 bases between. This CDR3 has 16 residues. Written as DNA, the CDR3 is TGTGCCAGCAGCTCCCAACCGGGACTTAGCGGCGAGACCCAGTACTTC. Its protein product is CASSSQPGLSGETQYF.

The chain is built from TRBV30 and TRBJ1-2; the match to TRBD1 covers 7 bases. Per germline, CDR1 GTSNPN and CDR2 SVGIG (reference sequence). The CDR3 is made up of 12 amino acids. With V trimmed by 2 bases and J by 7 bases, 4 bases remained unmatched. CDR3 amino acids: CAWSFTGVGYTF. Written as DNA, the CDR3 is TGTGCCTGGAGTTTCACAGGGGTTGGCTACACCTTC.

The V gene is TRBV15, the J gene TRBJ2-7; TRBD1 might be the D (5 bases). Trimming removed 7 bases from V and 5 bases from J, with 15 bases in between. This CDR3 has 13 amino acids. Germline CDR1 and CDR2: LNHNV and YYDKDF (reference sequence). DNA of the CDR3: TGTGCCACCACGCAGGGATTGGAGAACGAGCAGTACTTC. As protein: CATTQGLENEQYF.

The gene calls are TRBV6-5 and TRBJ1-1; tentative D call: TRBD1 (5 bases). Trimming took 6 bases from V and 3 from J, leaving 11 bases between them. The CDR3 has 13 residues. Germline CDR1 is MNHEY and CDR2 is SVGAGI. CDR3 region: CASSLGGDTEAFF. The CDR3 coding sequence is TGTGCCAGCAGCCTCGGGGGGGACACTGAAGCTTTCTTT.

V usage is TRBV5-4 and J usage is TRBJ2-5, with 10 bases matching TRBD2. The ends lost 3 bases at V and 3 bases at J; junction bases unmatched: 8. There are 16 residues in the CDR3. The V gene's germline CDR1 is SGHNT and CDR2 YYREEE (reference sequence). The chain's CDR3 is CASSSGPTSGEETQYF. CDR3 in DNA: TGTGCCAGCAGCTCCGGACCCACTAGCGGGGAAGAGACCCAGTACTTC.

This clone occurred a few times. The chain uses TRBV6-1 and TRBJ2-7; 10 bases fit TRBD1. The CDR3 consists of 15 residues. Losses at the gene ends were 2 bases for V and 6 bases for J; bases not matched to a gene: 7. CDR1 and CDR2 (germline): MNHNS, SASEGT. The CDR3 region is CASSEFGTGDGEQYF. DNA for the CDR3: TGTGCCAGCAGTGAATTTGGGACAGGGGATGGCGAGCAGTACTTC.

The chain uses TRBV15 and TRBJ1-5; D unresolved. CDR3 length: 14 residues. The V and J ends lost 5 bases and 0 bases respectively, with 8 bases between them. Germline values: CDR1 LNHNV, CDR2 YYDKDF (reference sequence). The CDR3 bases are TGTGCCACCAGCTCCCAGCGTAGCAATCAGCCCCAGCATTTT. Its translation: CATSSQRSNQPQHF. Full variable domain (remainder filled in from reference TRBV15 and TRBJ1-5): DAMVIQNPRYQVTQFGKPVTLSCSQTLNHNVMYWYQQKSSQAPKLLFHYYDKDFNNEADTPDNFQSRRPNTSFCFLDIRSPGLGDTAMYLCATSSQRSNQPQHFGDGTRLSIL.

The chain couples TRBV19 to TRBJ1-5; D is possibly TRBD1 (6 bases). This CDR3 is 15 amino acids long. Germline assignment: CDR1 LNHDA and CDR2 SQIVND (reference sequence). V lost 7 bases, J lost 2 bases, and 15 bases lay in between. The CDR3 DNA is TGTGCCAGTATGCAGGGGCTCCTTGGCAATCAGCCCCAGCATTTT. This codes for CASMQGLLGNQPQHF.

Written as DNA, the CDR3 is TGTGCCTGGAACCTTGGCGGGGGGGCTCGGAATGAGCAGTTCTTC. It yields the protein CAWNLGGGARNEQFF. The gene calls are TRBV30 and TRBJ2-1; 9 nucleotides line up with TRBD2. The CDR3 extends over 15 amino acids. V lost 4 bases, J lost 7 bases, and 11 bases stayed unmatched. In germline, CDR1 is GTSNPN, CDR2 SVGIG (reference sequence). The full variable domain, with the rest looked up from reference TRBV30 and TRBJ2-1, is SQTIHQWPATLVQPVGSPLSLECTVEGTSNPNLYWYRQAAGRGLQLLFYSVGIGQISSEVPQNLSASRPQDRQFILSSKKLLLSDSGFYLCAWNLGGGARNEQFFGPGTRLTVL.

The CDR3, as DNA: TGTGCCAGCGGACTAGCGTCTACCTACGAGCAGTACTTC. Its protein is CASGLASTYEQYF. This chain uses TRBV2 with TRBJ2-7, with 9 bases identical to TRBD2. CDR1 SNHLY and CDR2 FYNNEI come from the germline V gene. This CDR3 is 13 amino acids long. The ends lost 8 bases at V and 2 bases at J; junction bases unmatched: 4.

The chain has TRBV6-1 and TRBJ2-1, with 12 bases aligning to TRBD1. There are 16 residues in the CDR3. With 4 bases clipped from V and 8 bases from J, the junction kept 9 bases outside the gene matches. Germline loops: CDR1 MNHNS, CDR2 SASEGT. In DNA form, the CDR3 reads TGTGCCAGCAGTGTTAAGGGACAGGGGGCGTTTGATGAGCAGTTCTTC. Amino acids: CASSVKGQGAFDEQFF.

This rearrangement joins TRBV7-2 to TRBJ2-5; D is unclear. The CDR3 loop spans 14 amino acids. V gave up 1 base and J gave up 5 bases, with 11 bases separating them. CDR1 and CDR2 from the germline V gene are SGHTA and FQGNSA. The CDR3 loop reads CASSLVTGWETQYF. The CDR3 DNA reads TGTGCCAGCAGCTTAGTTACGGGTTGGGAGACCCAGTACTTC.

This chain connects TRBV19 to TRBJ1-6, with 9 bases fitting TRBD1. The V and J ends lost 4 bases and 7 bases, in that order; junction bases with no gene match: 5. Germline loops: CDR1 LNHDA, CDR2 SQIVND (reference sequence). CDR3 length: 15 residues. The CDR3 nucleotides read TGTGCCAGTAGTACGGGACAGGGTGGCAATTCACCCCTCCACTTT. Translated: CASSTGQGGNSPLHF.

The gene calls are TRBV7-8 and TRBJ1-5; 11 bases map to TRBD1. This CDR3 spans 18 amino acids. The V gene end was trimmed by 1 base and the J gene end by 2 bases; junction bases not matched to a gene: 7. Per the germline V gene, CDR1 is SGHVS and CDR2 is FQNEAQ. The CDR3: CASSLDPGQGDRNQPQHF. The CDR3 DNA reads TGTGCCAGCAGCTTAGACCCGGGACAGGGGGACCGCAATCAGCCCCAGCATTTT.

The chain carries TRBV7-7 and TRBJ2-2, with TRBD1 as a possible D gene (6 bases). Trimming took off 5 bases at V and 1 base at J, with 8 bases between the two ends. CDR3 length equals 14 residues. In germline, CDR1 is SSHAT, CDR2 FNYEAQ (reference sequence). CDR3 region: CASSRTENTGELFF. The CDR3 nucleotides are TGTGCCAGCAGCAGGACAGAGAACACCGGGGAGCTGTTTTTT. The full variable domain, with the rest looked up from reference TRBV7-7 and TRBJ2-2, is GAGVSQSPRYKVTKRGQDVTLRCDPISSHATLYWYQQALGQGPEFLTYFNYEAQPDKSGLPSDRFSAERPEGSISTLTIQRTEQRDSAMYRCASSRTENTGELFFGEGSRLTVL.

The chain uses TRBV12-3 or TRBV12-4 and TRBJ1-2; 7 bases line up with TRBD1. After removal of 6 bases from V and 7 bases from J, the junction contained 5 bases not matched to a gene. The CDR3 is 12 residues long. This CDR3 reads CASREGQSGYTF. The DNA for the CDR3 is TGTGCCAGCAGGGAGGGACAGTCTGGCTACACCTTC.